Below, 27 T cell receptor beta chains from the same sample are listed, as sequenced in a study of response to subunit inactivated influenza vaccine. TCRdb fed the RT-PCR reads into MiXCR, producing one record per CDR3 protein. The sample has 500,000 to 600,000 distinct CDR3 sequences; roughly 13% are singletons. The specimen was PBMCs from blood, collected 40 to 50 days after vaccination. The receptors come from a man aged 45-65 years who received an inactivated influenza vaccine.

This clonotype was seen a handful of times. The genes are TRBV5-5 and TRBJ2-3; D uncertain. V was shortened by 0 bases and J by 4 bases, with 12 bases between the two germline ends. This CDR3 comprises 15 residues. The germline gives CDR1 SGHKS, CDR2 YYEKEE (reference sequence). The CDR3 sequence is CASSLALANADTQYF. The CDR3 bases are TGTGCCAGCAGCTTGGCCCTGGCCAACGCAGATACGCAGTATTTT.

This clonotype showed up many times. This chain joins TRBV12-3 or TRBV12-4 and TRBJ1-3; tentatively, D is TRBD1 (6 bases). Trimming removed 10 bases at V and 2 bases at J, with 15 bases between. CDR3 length equals 14 residues. For the CDR3, the DNA is TGTGCCACCCAGGGACAACTACCTGGAAACACCATATATTTT. Translation gives CATQGQLPGNTIYF.

This clonotype turned up a few times. The V gene is TRBV20-1, the J gene TRBJ2-7; the D gene is possibly TRBD1 (5 bases). Deletions cut 4 bases from V and 2 bases from J, with 12 bases between. Germline V lookup: CDR1 DFQATT, CDR2 SNEGSKA (reference sequence). There are 13 residues in the CDR3. In DNA, the CDR3 is TGCAGTGCTAACAGGAGCCCACCCTACGAGCAGTACTTC. Translating it yields CSANRSPPYEQYF.

This clonotype was counted only a few times. This rearrangement joins TRBV4-3 to TRBJ1-2; no clear D gene. V was shortened by 1 base and J by 14 bases, with 23 bases between the two germline ends. This CDR3 is 15 amino acids long. Germline values: CDR1 LGHNA, CDR2 YSLEER. CDR3 sequence: CASSQGIGGLVSGTF. CDR3 DNA sequence: TGCGCCAGCAGCCAAGGGATAGGAGGGCTGGTATCGGGAACCTTC.

In its sample, this clonotype was seen a few times. This chain uses TRBV2 with TRBJ2-7, with TRBD1 identical over 9 bases. V shed 1 base and J 3 bases; nucleotides not matched to a gene: 16. The germline gives CDR1 SNHLY, CDR2 FYNNEI. This CDR3 contains 19 residues. CDR3 DNA sequence: TGTGCCAGCAGTGAAGGGGGGACAGGGTGGCTAGCGGAAAACTACGAGCAGTACTTC. Its translation is CASSEGGTGWLAENYEQYF.

This clonotype came up a few times. The gene calls are TRBV10-3 and TRBJ2-5; TRBD2 matches 13 bases. Germline CDR1 reads ENHRY; CDR2 reads SYGVKD. V dropped 10 bases and J dropped 2; count of bases not matched to a gene: 4. The CDR3 runs 14 residues. CDR3 loop: CASQLAGGQETQYF. Here the CDR3 DNA reads TGTGCCAGCCAACTAGCGGGAGGGCAAGAGACCCAGTACTTC.

This chain connects TRBV9 to TRBJ1-5; no clear D gene. The germline gives CDR1 SGDLS, CDR2 YYNGEE. Trimming removed 4 bases from V and 6 bases from J, with 11 bases in between. The CDR3 is 13 amino acids. CDR3 sequence reads: CASSRSWGQPQHF. CDR3 DNA sequence: TGTGCCAGCAGCCGCTCGTGGGGTCAGCCCCAGCATTTT.

This clonotype was observed a handful of times. The rearrangement uses TRBV12-3 or TRBV12-4 and TRBJ2-3; D call uncertain. V was pared by 3 bases and J by 1 base, with 14 bases between. This CDR3 has 16 amino acids. As DNA, the CDR3 is TGTGCCAGCAGTTTTGGACCAGACGAACGCACAGATACGCAGTATTTT. This codes for CASSFGPDERTDTQYF.

In regard to this clonotype: It may be a read error: a sequence one base away is much more abundant. CDR3 sequence: CASSNNPGESYEQYF. The CDR3 region has the DNA TGTGCCAGCAGTAACAACCCGGGGGAGAGTTACGAGCAGTACTTC. V gene TRBV6-5 combines with J gene TRBJ2-7, with a tentative D call TRBD2 (6 bases). Germline values: CDR1 MNHEY, CDR2 SVGAGI. The germline V and J ends were trimmed by 5 bases and 4 bases, with 18 bases remaining between them. This CDR3 comprises 15 residues.

This clonotype was seen only a few times. The V call is TRBV29-1, the J call TRBJ2-2; D not resolved. Deletions cut 3 bases from V and 7 bases from J, with 9 bases between. The germline CDR1 and CDR2 sequences are SQVTM and ANQGSEA. The CDR3 has 12 residues. The CDR3 DNA follows: TGCAGCGTTGACCACCGAGGCGGGGAGCTGTTTTTT. This encodes CSVDHRGGELFF.

The CDR3 loop is CASSFSSGYQETQYF. CDR3 bases: TGCGCCAGCAGCTTTTCTAGCGGGTACCAAGAGACCCAGTACTTC. The rearrangement uses TRBV5-1 and TRBJ2-5, with 8 bases identical to TRBD2. Losses at the gene ends were 2 bases for V and 0 bases for J; bases not matched to a gene: 3. The CDR3 spans 15 residues. Germline V gene data show CDR1 as SGHRS and CDR2 as YFSETQ.

The chain couples TRBV5-6 to TRBJ1-1; D is ambiguous. Germline CDR1 is SGHDT and CDR2 is YYEEEE. This CDR3 has 13 residues. V was clipped by 2 bases and J by 3 bases, with 8 bases between them. CDR3 amino acids: CASSFVGYTEAFF. DNA of the CDR3: TGTGCCAGCAGCTTTGTCGGCTACACTGAAGCTTTCTTT. Full variable domain (remainder filled in from reference TRBV5-6 and TRBJ1-1): DAGVTQSPTHLIKTRGQQVTLRCSPKSGHDTVSWYQQALGQGPQFIFQYYEEEERQRGNFPDRFSGHQFPNYSSELNVNALLLGDSALYLCASSFVGYTEAFFGQGTRLTVV.

The V call is TRBV6-6, the J call TRBJ1-2; 12 nucleotides agree with TRBD1. CDR3 length equals 13 residues. CDR1 MNHNY and CDR2 SVGAGI come from the germline V gene (reference sequence). The junction had 3 bases not matched to a gene; V was cut back by 10 bases and J by 3 bases. The CDR3 coding sequence is TGTGCCACCGGGACAGGGGGCGACTATGGCTACACCTTC. Translated, it gives CATGTGGDYGYTF.

This clonotype was detected only a few times. This rearrangement joins TRBV27 to TRBJ2-1; D is unclear. The CDR3 sequence is 16 residues long. Germline assignment: CDR1 MNHEY and CDR2 SMNVEV (reference sequence). V lost 0 bases, J lost 0 bases, and 9 bases lay in between. The CDR3 reads CASSLSSYYSYNEQFF. As DNA, the CDR3 is TGTGCCAGCAGTTTATCTAGCTACTACTCCTACAATGAGCAGTTCTTC.

This clonotype was recorded a few times. This chain links TRBV5-1 with TRBJ2-5; D is possibly TRBD1 or TRBD2 (6 bases each). In germline, CDR1 is SGHRS, CDR2 YFSETQ. The CDR3 covers 15 residues. Trimming shortened V by 4 bases and J by 4 bases, and 17 bases separated the two germline ends. Here the CDR3 reads CASSPLSGAGETQYF. As DNA, the CDR3 is TGCGCCAGCAGCCCACTTTCGGGGGCGGGAGAGACCCAGTACTTC. Full variable domain (missing parts from reference TRBV5-1 and TRBJ2-5): KAGVTQTPRYLIKTRGQQVTLSCSPISGHRSVSWYQQTPGQGLQFLFEYFSETQRNKGNFPGRFSGRQFSNSRSEMNVSTLELGDSALYLCASSPLSGAGETQYFGPGTRLLVL.

This clonotype has at least ten counts. CDR3 residues: CSAFGLAGIQETQYF. For the CDR3, the DNA is TGCAGTGCTTTCGGACTAGCGGGGATCCAAGAGACCCAGTACTTC. V gene TRBV20-1 combines with J gene TRBJ2-5, with 12 positions matching TRBD2. V gave up 5 bases and J gave up 1 base; unmatched junction bases: 5. The CDR3 has 15 residues. CDR1 and CDR2 from the germline V gene are DFQATT and SNEGSKA (reference sequence).

The gene calls are TRBV10-3 and TRBJ1-4; TRBD1 aligns across 7 bases. The CDR3 sequence is 16 residues long. Losses at the gene ends were 5 bases for V and 1 base for J; bases not matched to a gene: 7. Germline lookup yields CDR1 ENHRY and CDR2 SYGVKD. CDR3 nucleotide sequence: TGTGCCATCAGTAACCCCTACAGGGGAACTAATGAAAAACTGTTTTTT. Its translation: CAISNPYRGTNEKLFF.

This clonotype was seen a few times. This sequence joins TRBV24-1 and TRBJ2-2; D might be TRBD1 (6 bases). This CDR3 comprises 15 residues. Trimming removed 1 base from V and 5 bases from J, with 10 bases in between. Germline loops: CDR1 KGHDR, CDR2 SFDVKD. The CDR3 here is CATSDLARGTGELFF. DNA for the CDR3: TGTGCCACCAGTGATTTAGCCAGGGGAACCGGGGAGCTGTTTTTT.

This clonotype showed up just once. The chain has TRBV4-2 and TRBJ1-1, with D hard to call. Germline loops: CDR1 LGHNA, CDR2 YNFKEQ. V lost 1 base and J 6 bases, leaving 15 bases between the germline ends. CDR3 length: 15 amino acids. The CDR3 coding sequence is TGTGCCAGCAGCCAAGTACACGACCTAAACTCTGAAGCTTTCTTT. As protein: CASSQVHDLNSEAFF.

Written as DNA, the CDR3 is TGTGCCAGCAGTTCGACCGGGACTAGCGGAGAGACCCAGTACTTC. Translating it yields CASSSTGTSGETQYF. The V call is TRBV6-2 or TRBV6-3, the J call TRBJ2-5, with 11 nucleotides matching TRBD2. V lost 4 bases to trimming and J lost 4 bases; unmatched junction nucleotides: 5. Germline values: CDR1 MNHEY, CDR2 SVGEGT. The CDR3 is made up of 15 amino acids.

This chain connects TRBV6-1 to TRBJ2-6; D call uncertain. Germline V lookup: CDR1 MNHNS, CDR2 SASEGT. The V end lost 2 bases, the J end lost 0 bases, and 8 bases lay between the germline ends. CDR3 length: 16 amino acids. The CDR3 nucleotides read TGTGCCAGCAGTGAACGGCTGGCCTCTGGGGCCAACGTCCTGACTTTC. It codes for CASSERLASGANVLTF.

This clonotype was seen ten or more times. This chain links TRBV29-1 with TRBJ2-3; no clear D gene. V lost 6 bases and J 0 bases, leaving 7 bases between the germline ends. The CDR3 sequence is 12 residues long. Germline CDR1 reads SQVTM; CDR2 reads ANQGSEA. CDR3 nucleotide sequence: TGCAGCGTGGACCCTAGCACAGATACGCAGTATTTT. As protein: CSVDPSTDTQYF.

J is TRBJ2-7 and V is TRBV7-3; perhaps TRBD2 as D (6 bases). The ends were cut back, 5 bases at V and 0 bases at J, with 14 bases in the middle. Germline CDR1 is SGHTA and CDR2 is FQGTGA. There are 15 residues in the CDR3. As DNA, the CDR3 is TGTGCCAGCAGCCCCGGGGGACGGGACTCCTACGAGCAGTACTTC. The encoded protein is CASSPGGRDSYEQYF.

The CDR3 nucleotides read TGCAGTGCTAGGCGCGGGGCCAACTCCGGGGACGAGCAGTACTTC. As protein: CSARRGANSGDEQYF. The chain recombines TRBV20-1 with TRBJ2-7; tentatively, D is TRBD2 (6 bases). This CDR3 comprises 15 residues. V lost 3 bases, J lost 5 bases, and 20 bases lay in between. In germline, CDR1 is DFQATT, CDR2 SNEGSKA (reference sequence).

V is TRBV7-2 and J is TRBJ2-1, with 12 bases that match TRBD2. V shed 5 bases and J 3 bases; nucleotides not matched to a gene: 2. The CDR3 loop spans 15 amino acids. Germline CDR1 is SGHTA and CDR2 is FQGNSA. Here the CDR3 DNA reads TGTGCCAGCAGCCGGACTAGCGGGGTCTACAATGAGCAGTTCTTC. This sequence encodes CASSRTSGVYNEQFF.

In this sample, this clonotype turned up a few times. The chain employs TRBV3-1 and TRBJ2-5, with 11 bases that match TRBD2. The germline gives CDR1 LGHDT, CDR2 YNNKEL (reference sequence). V lost 0 bases and J lost 3; bases outside the gene matches: 6. The CDR3 is 17 amino acids. Written as DNA, the CDR3 is TGTGCCAGCAGCCAAGATTGGGGTAGCGGGGGGGAAGAGACCCAGTACTTC. Its protein is CASSQDWGSGGEETQYF.

The chain carries TRBV21-1 and TRBJ2-6; the DNA was not compared with TRBD2, the D call given in the table. TRBV21-1 counts as a pseudogene. The CDR3 covers 19 residues. CDR3 DNA sequence: TGTGCCAGCAGCAAAGCCCTGAGGGTGCACCGCTCTGGGGCCAACGTCCTGACTTTC. Translation: CASSKALRVHRSGANVLTF.